This entry describes one TCR beta chain. Its antigen is unidentified. The CDR3 extends over 13 amino acids. Germline-derived CDR1 and CDR2 are ENHRY and SYGVKD. The V end lost 4 bases, the J end lost 4 bases, and 10 bases lay between the germline ends. Based on clinical symptoms, serum thyroxine and TRAb, thyroid ultrasound and orbital computed tomography, diagnoses were reached. The sample belongs to a study of T cells in Graves' hyperthyroidism and ophthalmopathy. TCR beta CDR3 region amplification was performed from RNA transcripts. TCR CDR3 underwent first-round RT-PCR with the HTBI primer set. TCRdb fed the multiplex PCR reads into MiXCR, producing one record per CDR3 protein. The table shows 450,000 to 700,000 distinct CDR3 sequences, with 46% occurring only once. Whole-study findings and limits: Among thyroid clonotypes expanded above 0.001, most also appeared in blood. Separation of ophthalmopathy from stable hyperthyroidism was achieved by a 13 V-J model.

The sample was peripheral blood or thyroid tissue (not recorded which). The source is an adult woman with Graves' disease, either hyperthyroidism or ophthalmopathy (not recorded which). J is TRBJ1-2 and V is TRBV10-3; D unresolved. The CDR3 sequence: CAISGPGGYGYTF. The DNA for the CDR3 is TGTGCCATCAGTGGGCCGGGAGGCTATGGCTACACCTTC.